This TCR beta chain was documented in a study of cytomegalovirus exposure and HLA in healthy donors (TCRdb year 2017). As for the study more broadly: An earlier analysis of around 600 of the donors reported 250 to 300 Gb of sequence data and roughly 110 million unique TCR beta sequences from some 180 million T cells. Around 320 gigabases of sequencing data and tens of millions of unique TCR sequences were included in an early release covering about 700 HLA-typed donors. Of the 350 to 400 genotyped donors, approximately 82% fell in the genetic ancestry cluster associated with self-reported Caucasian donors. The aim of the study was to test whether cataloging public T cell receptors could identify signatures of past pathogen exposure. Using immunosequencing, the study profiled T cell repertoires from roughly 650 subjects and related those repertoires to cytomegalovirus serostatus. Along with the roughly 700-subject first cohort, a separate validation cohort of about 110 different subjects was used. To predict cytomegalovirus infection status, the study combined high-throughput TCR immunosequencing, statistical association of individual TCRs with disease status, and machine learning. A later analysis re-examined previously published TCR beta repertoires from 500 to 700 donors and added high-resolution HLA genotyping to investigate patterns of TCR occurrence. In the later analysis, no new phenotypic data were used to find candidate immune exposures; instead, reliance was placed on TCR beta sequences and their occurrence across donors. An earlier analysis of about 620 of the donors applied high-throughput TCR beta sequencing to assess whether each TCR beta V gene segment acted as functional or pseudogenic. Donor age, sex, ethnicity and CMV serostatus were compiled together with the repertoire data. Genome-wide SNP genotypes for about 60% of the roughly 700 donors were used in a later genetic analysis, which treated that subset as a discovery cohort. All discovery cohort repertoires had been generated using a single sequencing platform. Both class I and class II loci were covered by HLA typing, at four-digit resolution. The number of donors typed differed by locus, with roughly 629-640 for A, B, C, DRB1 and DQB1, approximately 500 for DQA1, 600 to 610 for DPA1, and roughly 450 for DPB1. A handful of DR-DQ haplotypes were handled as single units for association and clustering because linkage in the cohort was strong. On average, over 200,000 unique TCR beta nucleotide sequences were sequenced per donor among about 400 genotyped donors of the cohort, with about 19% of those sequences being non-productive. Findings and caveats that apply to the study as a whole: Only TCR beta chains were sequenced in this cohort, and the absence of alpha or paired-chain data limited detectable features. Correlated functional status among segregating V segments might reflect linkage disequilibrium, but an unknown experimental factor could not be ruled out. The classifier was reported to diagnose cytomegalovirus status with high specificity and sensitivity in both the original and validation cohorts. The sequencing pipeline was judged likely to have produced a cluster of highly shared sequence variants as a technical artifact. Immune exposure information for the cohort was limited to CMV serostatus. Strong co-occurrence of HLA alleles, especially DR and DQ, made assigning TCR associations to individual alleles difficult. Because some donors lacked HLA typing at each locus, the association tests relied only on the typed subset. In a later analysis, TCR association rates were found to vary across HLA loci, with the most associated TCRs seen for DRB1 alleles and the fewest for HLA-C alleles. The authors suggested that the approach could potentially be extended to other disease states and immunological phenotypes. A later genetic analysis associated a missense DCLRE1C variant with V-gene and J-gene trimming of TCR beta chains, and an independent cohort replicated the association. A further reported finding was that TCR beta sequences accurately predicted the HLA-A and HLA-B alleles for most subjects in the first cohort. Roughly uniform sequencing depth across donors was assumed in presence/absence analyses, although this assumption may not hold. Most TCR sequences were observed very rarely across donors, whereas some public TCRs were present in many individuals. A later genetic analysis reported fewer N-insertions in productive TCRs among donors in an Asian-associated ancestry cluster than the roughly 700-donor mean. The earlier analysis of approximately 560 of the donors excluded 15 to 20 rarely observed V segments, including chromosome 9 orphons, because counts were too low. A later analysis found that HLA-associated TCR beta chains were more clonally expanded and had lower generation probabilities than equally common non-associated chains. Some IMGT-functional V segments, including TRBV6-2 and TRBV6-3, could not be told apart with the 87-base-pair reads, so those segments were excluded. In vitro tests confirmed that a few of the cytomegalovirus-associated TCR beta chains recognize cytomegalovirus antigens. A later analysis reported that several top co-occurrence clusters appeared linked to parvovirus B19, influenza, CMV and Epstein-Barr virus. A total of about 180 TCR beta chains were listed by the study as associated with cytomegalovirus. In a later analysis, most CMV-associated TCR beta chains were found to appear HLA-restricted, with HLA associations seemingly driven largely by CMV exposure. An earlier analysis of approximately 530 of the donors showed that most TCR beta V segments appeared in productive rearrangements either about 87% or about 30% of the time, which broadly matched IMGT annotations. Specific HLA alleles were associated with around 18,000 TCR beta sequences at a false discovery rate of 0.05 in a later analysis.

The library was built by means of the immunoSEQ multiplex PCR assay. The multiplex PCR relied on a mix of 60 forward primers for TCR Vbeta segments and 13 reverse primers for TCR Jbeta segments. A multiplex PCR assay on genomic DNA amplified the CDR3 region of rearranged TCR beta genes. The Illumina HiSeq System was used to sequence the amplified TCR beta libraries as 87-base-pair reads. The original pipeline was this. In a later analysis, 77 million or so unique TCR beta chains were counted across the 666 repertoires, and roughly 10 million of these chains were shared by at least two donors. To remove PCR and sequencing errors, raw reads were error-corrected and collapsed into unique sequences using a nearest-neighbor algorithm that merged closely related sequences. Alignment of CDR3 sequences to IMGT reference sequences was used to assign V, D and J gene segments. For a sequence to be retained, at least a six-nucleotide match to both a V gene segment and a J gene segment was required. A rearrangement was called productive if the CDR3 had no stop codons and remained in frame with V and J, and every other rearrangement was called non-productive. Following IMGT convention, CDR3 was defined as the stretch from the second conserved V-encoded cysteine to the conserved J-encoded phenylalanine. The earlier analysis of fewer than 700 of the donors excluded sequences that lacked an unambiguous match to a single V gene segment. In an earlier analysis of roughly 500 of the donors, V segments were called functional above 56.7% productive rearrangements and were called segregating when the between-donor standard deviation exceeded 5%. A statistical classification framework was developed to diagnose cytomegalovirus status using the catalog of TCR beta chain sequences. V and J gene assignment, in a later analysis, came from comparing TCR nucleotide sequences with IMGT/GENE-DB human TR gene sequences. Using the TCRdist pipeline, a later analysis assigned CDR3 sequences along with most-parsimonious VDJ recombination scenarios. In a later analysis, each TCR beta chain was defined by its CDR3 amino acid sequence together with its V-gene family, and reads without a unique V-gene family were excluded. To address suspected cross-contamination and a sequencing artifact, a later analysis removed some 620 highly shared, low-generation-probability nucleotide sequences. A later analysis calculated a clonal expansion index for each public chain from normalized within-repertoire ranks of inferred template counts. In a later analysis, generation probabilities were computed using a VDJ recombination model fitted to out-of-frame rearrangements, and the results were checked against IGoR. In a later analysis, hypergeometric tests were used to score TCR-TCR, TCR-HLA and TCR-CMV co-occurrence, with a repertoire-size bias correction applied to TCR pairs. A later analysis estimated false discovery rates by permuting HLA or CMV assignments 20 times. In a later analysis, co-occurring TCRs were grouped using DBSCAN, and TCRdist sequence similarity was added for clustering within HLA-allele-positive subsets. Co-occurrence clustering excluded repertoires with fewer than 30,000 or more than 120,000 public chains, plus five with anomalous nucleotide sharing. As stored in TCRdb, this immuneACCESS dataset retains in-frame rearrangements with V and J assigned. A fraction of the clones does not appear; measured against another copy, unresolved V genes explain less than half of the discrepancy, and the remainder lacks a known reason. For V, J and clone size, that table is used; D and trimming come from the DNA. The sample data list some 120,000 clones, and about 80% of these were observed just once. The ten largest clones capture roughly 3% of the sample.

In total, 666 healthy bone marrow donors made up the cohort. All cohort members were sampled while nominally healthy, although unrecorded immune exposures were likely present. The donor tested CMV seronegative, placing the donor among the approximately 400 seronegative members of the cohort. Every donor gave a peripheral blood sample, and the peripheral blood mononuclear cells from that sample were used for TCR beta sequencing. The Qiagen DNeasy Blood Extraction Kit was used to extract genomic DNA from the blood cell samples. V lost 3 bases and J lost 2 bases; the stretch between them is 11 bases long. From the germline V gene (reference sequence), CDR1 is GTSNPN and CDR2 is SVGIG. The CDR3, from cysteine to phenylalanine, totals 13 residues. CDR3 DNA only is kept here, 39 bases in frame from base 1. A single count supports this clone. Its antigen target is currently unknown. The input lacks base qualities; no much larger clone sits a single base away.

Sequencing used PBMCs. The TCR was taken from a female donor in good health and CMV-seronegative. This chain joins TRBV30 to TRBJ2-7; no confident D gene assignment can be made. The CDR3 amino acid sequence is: CAWSPGSPYEQYF. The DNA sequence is TGTGCCTGGAGCCCCGGGTCCCCCTACGAGCAGTACTTC.